A single sample is the source of the 16 T cell receptor beta chains below, sequenced in a study of T cell responses to AZD1222 COVID-19 vaccine (dated by TCRdb to 2020 to 2023). The library was built by means of the immunoSEQ multiplex PCR assay. Not all clones reach the TCRdb copy of this immuneACCESS table, which keeps in-frame sequences only. Checked studies attribute under half of the gap to unresolved V genes and leave the rest unexplained. The sample table records about 100,000 clones; about 85% of these occur just once. The top ten clonotypes cover around 2% of the sample. The time point tag for this specimen amounts to: baseline before first vaccination. The sequencing used peripheral blood, collected on day 0 of AZD1222 vaccination. All receptors derive from an adult in good health.

V usage is TRBV6-6 and J usage is TRBJ1-1, with TRBD1 matching 7 bases. CDR3 size: 14 residues. The germline gives CDR1 MNHNY, CDR2 SVGAGI (reference sequence). Trimming at V came to 2 bases and at J to 11 bases, leaving 11 bases not matched to a gene. The chain's CDR3 is CASSYGQDTTGAFF. Written as DNA, the CDR3 is TGTGCCAGCAGTTACGGACAGGACACCACCGGGGCTTTCTTT.

The chain links TRBV19 to TRBJ2-7; TRBD2 agrees at 9 bases. CDR1 and CDR2 (germline): LNHDA, SQIVND (reference sequence). The V and J ends lost 5 bases and 2 bases, in that order; junction bases with no gene match: 7. The CDR3 has 15 amino acids. CDR3 nucleotides: TGTGCCAGTAGTCCAGGGACTAGCCTGACCTACGAGCAGTACTTC. Protein: CASSPGTSLTYEQYF.

This clone is a singleton in its sample. The chain is built from TRBV3-1 (or the pseudogene TRBV3-2) and TRBJ1-1; D gene uncertain. The germline V gene encodes CDR1 LGHDT and CDR2 YNNKEL (reference sequence). With 0 bases removed from V and 9 bases from J, the gap between germline ends came to 11 bases. There are 13 residues in the CDR3. The CDR3: CASSQDAPGKAFF. In nucleotides, the CDR3 is TGTGCCAGCAGCCAAGATGCGCCGGGTAAAGCTTTCTTT.

This clone has a single count. The chain combines TRBV7-6 with TRBJ2-2; D is unresolved. Germline CDR1 is SGHVS and CDR2 is FNYEAQ. There are 12 residues in the CDR3. V lost 2 bases and J lost 2, with 0 bases in between. The CDR3 loop is CASSLNTGELFF. The CDR3 DNA reads TGTGCCAGCAGCTTAAACACCGGGGAGCTGTTTTTT.

The rearrangement joins TRBV7-9 to TRBJ2-1, with 7 nucleotides matching TRBD2. V lost 1 base and J lost 5; bases outside the gene matches: 5. Germline V CDR1 and CDR2: SEHNR, FQNEAQ (reference sequence). This CDR3 is built from 15 residues. In nucleotides, the CDR3 is TGTGCCAGCAGCTTAGGTCTAGCGGTTAACAATGAGCAGTTCTTC. Its protein product is CASSLGLAVNNEQFF.

This clone appeared a single time. The chain is built from TRBV6-2 or TRBV6-3 and TRBJ2-5; no firm D call. CDR3 length: 14 residues. Deletions cut 4 bases from V and 2 bases from J, with 11 bases between. Germline assignment: CDR1 MNHEY and CDR2 SVGEGT. CDR3 in DNA: TGTGCCAGCAGTTTCGGGCAGGAACAAGAGACCCAGTACTTC. This gives the protein CASSFGQEQETQYF.

The chain carries TRBV9 and TRBJ2-2; perhaps D is TRBD1 or TRBD2 (5 bases each). The CDR3 runs 16 residues. The V and J ends lost 4 bases and 0 bases respectively, with 13 bases between them. The germline V gene has CDR1 SGDLS and CDR2 YYNGEE. This CDR3 is CASSIGTVANTGELFF. In DNA form, the CDR3 reads TGTGCCAGCAGCATTGGGACGGTCGCGAACACCGGGGAGCTGTTTTTT. Variable domain in full (rest from reference TRBV9 and TRBJ2-2): DSGVTQTPKHLITATGQRVTLRCSPRSGDLSVYWYQQSLDQGLQFLIQYYNGEERAKGNILERFSAQQFPDLHSELNLSSLELGDSALYFCASSIGTVANTGELFFGEGSRLTVL.

The chain is built from TRBV5-8 and TRBJ1-1, with D perhaps TRBD1 (5 bases). CDR3 length: 15 residues. Trimming pared 4 bases from V and 0 bases from J, leaving 13 bases between. Germline lookup yields CDR1 SGHTS and CDR2 YDEGEE. CDR3 nucleotides: TGTGCCAGCAGCCCACGTCAGGGCCTGAACACTGAAGCTTTCTTT. Translated, it gives CASSPRQGLNTEAFF.

The CDR3 protein is CASSEAAGVNEKLFF. The DNA of the CDR3 is TGTGCCAGCAGTGAAGCGGCAGGGGTAAATGAAAAACTGTTTTTT. This rearrangement joins TRBV2 to TRBJ1-4, with D possibly TRBD1 on 6 matching bases. Trimming left V 0 bases short and J 5 bases short, with 10 bases between. Germline V gene sequence: CDR1 SNHLY, CDR2 FYNNEI. The CDR3 spans 15 residues.

The chain couples TRBV10-3 to TRBJ1-6, with D unresolved. This CDR3 region has 13 residues. In germline, CDR1 is ENHRY, CDR2 SYGVKD. Trimming took off 6 bases at V and 7 bases at J, with 10 bases between the two ends. CDR3 region: CAIRKDVNSPLHF. The DNA for the CDR3 is TGTGCCATCAGAAAAGATGTCAATTCACCCCTCCACTTT.

The V call is TRBV10-3, the J call TRBJ1-3, with 9 bases lining up with TRBD1. The CDR3 runs 16 residues. The junction had 5 bases not matched to a gene; V was cut back by 5 bases and J by 0 bases. CDR1 ENHRY and CDR2 SYGVKD come from the germline V gene. The CDR3 sequence is CAISNTGGYSGNTIYF. CDR3 sequence (DNA): TGTGCCATCAGTAATACAGGGGGCTACTCTGGAAACACCATATATTTT.

This chain joins TRBV6-5 and TRBJ1-6, with D possibly being TRBD1 (5 bases). Trimming took 4 bases from V and 2 from J, leaving 9 bases between them. From germline, CDR1 is MNHEY and CDR2 SVGAGI. CDR3 length: 15 residues. CDR3 in amino acids: CASSSRGAYNSPLHF. The CDR3 nucleotides are TGTGCCAGCAGTTCAAGAGGGGCCTATAATTCACCCCTCCACTTT.

The genes are TRBV18 and TRBJ1-3, with a weak D call TRBD1 (5 bases). Trimming left V 2 bases short and J 4 bases short, with 9 bases between. Germline-derived CDR1 and CDR2 are KGHSH and LQKENI. The CDR3 has 14 amino acids. CDR3 DNA: TGTGCCAGCTCACCAGGGACCTTCGGAAACACCATATATTTT. As protein: CASSPGTFGNTIYF.

Only one count was recorded for this clone. This sequence joins TRBV7-8 and TRBJ1-2; D perhaps matches TRBD1 (6 bases). V was shortened by 6 bases and J by 5 bases, with 13 bases between the two germline ends. Per the germline V gene, CDR1 is SGHVS and CDR2 is FQNEAQ. The CDR3 extends over 13 amino acids. CDR3 loop: CASSAAGDYGYTF. The CDR3 DNA reads as TGTGCCAGCAGTGCCGCAGGGGATTATGGCTACACCTTC.

The V call is TRBV10-3, the J call TRBJ1-1, with 9 bases lining up with TRBD1. The trim removed 6 bases at V and 8 bases at J, leaving 4 bases unmatched. Germline values: CDR1 ENHRY, CDR2 SYGVKD. This CDR3 has 12 amino acids. CDR3 region: CAIRGQGREAFF. CDR3 nucleotide sequence: TGTGCCATCAGGGGACAGGGAAGGGAAGCTTTCTTT.

V gene TRBV7-9 combines with J gene TRBJ2-1, with TRBD2 identical over 7 bases. Germline CDR1 reads SEHNR; CDR2 reads FQNEAQ (reference sequence). The V and J ends lost 3 bases and 8 bases, in that order; junction bases with no gene match: 13. CDR3 length: 16 residues. CDR3 residues: CASSFPYGRAADEQFF. CDR3 DNA: TGTGCCAGCAGCTTTCCGTATGGGAGGGCCGCCGATGAGCAGTTCTTC.